The present T cell receptor beta chain was sequenced within a study of CD8 T cells in Susac syndrome (dated by TCRdb to between 2018 and 2020). Turning to the overall study: Repertoire sequencing was used to test whether CD8+ T cell activation and differentiation in Susac syndrome was antigen driven. The clonality of the CD8+ T cell repertoire was compared across more than 9 healthy donors, some 14 Susac syndrome patients and under 18 multiple sclerosis patients.

Including cysteine and phenylalanine, the CDR3 has 17 amino acids. CDR3 DNA is the only sequence kept; it has 51 bases, read in frame from the first base. The CDR1 and CDR2 encoded by the germline V gene are SGDLS and YYNGEE. V gives up 0 bases and J gives up 2 bases, and the segment between their germline ends measures 18 bases. A remark on this clonotype: Its antigen is unknown. No much larger clone is present one base from it, and per-base qualities are unavailable.

RNA was extracted using the RNeasy kit, and roughly 0.5 to 1 ug of the RNA was reverse transcribed with random hexamers. TCR beta CDR3 regions were amplified with the immunoSEQ multiplex PCR assay covering 54 Vbeta and 13 Jbeta segments. Bias from PCR amplification was corrected by using a synthetic template baseline for primer optimization and for computational correction. Concerning the study's data processing: Reads were assigned to V, D and J genes according to IMGT and analyzed in immunoSEQ Analyzer, with only productive sequences retained. To calculate clonality, Shannon entropy was normalized by log2 of the number of productive unique sequences and then subtracted from one. For each patient and control, public and private clones were evaluated among the 100 most prevalent clones. Clones were defined as Susac-specific if absent from the healthy and MS cohorts, from 1052 published viral clones and from other ImmuneACCESS disease sequences. The public reads were reanalyzed by TCRdb: fastp trimming at Q25, MiXCR alignment, in-frame beta chains only. When rows share a CDR3 protein, they turn into one entry using the most common DNA and genes. None of the V and J calls come from the authors' own analysis; TCRdb made them. A total of about 150,000 distinct CDR3 sequences appear in this sample, 85% to 95% of them only once. In total, the top ten clones hold roughly 0.2% of the sample.

What the research found in general, with its limitations: The number of individuals in the TCR sequencing and HLA analysis was acknowledged as relatively small.

Peripheral blood CD8+ and CD4+ T cells from healthy donors, Susac syndrome patients and multiple sclerosis patients were profiled by high-throughput TCR beta sequencing. The multiple sclerosis controls were treatment-naive patients who had stable or active relapsing-remitting disease and met the revised McDonald criteria. Bulk CD8+ and CD4+ T cells were purified magnetically by negative isolation, whereas CD8+ TEMRA cells were enriched by FACS. Blood was collected in EDTA tubes and processed within 24 hours, with PBMCs isolated through density gradient centrifugation. PBMCs intended for TCR sequencing were cryopreserved in liquid nitrogen and were subsequently thawed in a 37 degrees C water bath. The sorted or isolated CD4+, CD8+ and CD8+ TEMRA cells reached a purity of at least 90%.

The chain is encoded by TRBV9 joined to TRBJ2-7; the D gene assignment is ambiguous. The TCR sequence derives from a human donor with multiple sclerosis. Sequenced: CD8+ T cells from PBMCs. The nucleotide sequence is TGTGCCAGCAGCGTAGGGCCCGTACGGGCGCCCCCCTACGAGCAGTACTTC. It encodes CASSVGPVRAPPYEQYF.